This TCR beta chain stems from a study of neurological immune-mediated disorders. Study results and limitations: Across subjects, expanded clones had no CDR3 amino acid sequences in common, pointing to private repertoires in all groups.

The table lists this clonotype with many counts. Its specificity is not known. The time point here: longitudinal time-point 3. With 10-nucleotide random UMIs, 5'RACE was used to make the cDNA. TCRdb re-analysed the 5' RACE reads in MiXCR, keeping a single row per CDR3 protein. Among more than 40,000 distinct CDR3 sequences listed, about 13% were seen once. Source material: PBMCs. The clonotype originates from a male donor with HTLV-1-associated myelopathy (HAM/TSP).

CDR3 region: CASTVAGLSGNTIYF. The CDR3 nucleotides read TGTGCCAGCACCGTAGCGGGGCTCTCTGGAAACACCATATATTTT. The chain combines TRBV6-2 or TRBV6-3 with TRBJ1-3, with a possible D match to TRBD1 (5 bases). With 7 bases removed from V and 0 bases from J, the gap between germline ends came to 13 bases. The CDR3 spans 15 residues. Germline CDR1 MNHEY, CDR2 SVGEGT.